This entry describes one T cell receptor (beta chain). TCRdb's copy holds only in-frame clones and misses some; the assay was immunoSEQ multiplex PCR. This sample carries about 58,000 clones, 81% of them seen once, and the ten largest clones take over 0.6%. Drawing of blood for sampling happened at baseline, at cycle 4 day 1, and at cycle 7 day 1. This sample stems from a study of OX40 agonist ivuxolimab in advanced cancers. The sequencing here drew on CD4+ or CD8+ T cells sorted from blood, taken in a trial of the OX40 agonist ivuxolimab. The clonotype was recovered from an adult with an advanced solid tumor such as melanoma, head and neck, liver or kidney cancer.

CDR3 loop: CASSLINRATGELFF. The CDR3 nucleotides are TGTGCCAGCAGCTTGATTAACAGGGCGACCGGGGAGCTGTTTTTT. J is TRBJ2-2 and V is TRBV5-6; D is perhaps TRBD1 (6 bases). Germline values: CDR1 SGHDT, CDR2 YYEEEE. V was pared by 1 base and J by 5 bases, with 12 bases between. CDR3 size: 15 residues.